The sample holds a few counts of the clone carrying this T cell receptor beta chain. What it binds is not known. This sample was taken from a study of T cell repertoires in cytomegalovirus infection. Study summary: Matching HLA type and CMV infection were both indicated by public TCR beta signatures.

This CDR3 region has 12 residues. The germline V gene encodes CDR1 SEHNR and CDR2 FQNEAQ (reference sequence). Trimming left V 5 bases short and J 12 bases short, with 16 bases between. The study's findings and limits: Identification of carriers of CMV plus the relevant HLA was performed using cumulative public TCR beta family frequency. The ex vivo response showed dominance by HLA-C-restricted CMV-specific TCR beta clonotypes.

TCRdb reprocessed the reads with MiXCR, giving one entry per CDR3 protein. The sample gives some 680,000 distinct CDR3 sequences, roughly a third of which show up once; under 3.5% is in the top ten. The gene calls are TRBV7-9 and TRBJ2-5; D not certain. The sequence was obtained from a human donor in good health (CMV status not recorded). Some clones in this sample may be carry-over from other donors' samples. Sequencing used PBMCs. The CDR3 nucleotides read TGTGCCAGCAGCCCGGGTGGGCGCGCAAAGTACTTC. It encodes CASSPGGRAKYF.